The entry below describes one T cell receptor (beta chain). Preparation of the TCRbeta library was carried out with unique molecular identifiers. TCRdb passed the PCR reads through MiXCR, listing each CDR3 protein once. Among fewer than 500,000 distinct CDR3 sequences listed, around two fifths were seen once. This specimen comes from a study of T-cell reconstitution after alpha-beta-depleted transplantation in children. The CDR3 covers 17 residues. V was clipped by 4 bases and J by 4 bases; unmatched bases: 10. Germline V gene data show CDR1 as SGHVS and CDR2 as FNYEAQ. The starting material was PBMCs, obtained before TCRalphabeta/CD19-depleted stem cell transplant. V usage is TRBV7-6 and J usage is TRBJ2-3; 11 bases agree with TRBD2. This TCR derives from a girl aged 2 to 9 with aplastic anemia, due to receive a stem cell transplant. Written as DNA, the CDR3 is TGTGCCAGCAGCTCCCGGATAGCGGGGGGGGAATCAGATACGCAGTATTTT. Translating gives CASSSRIAGGESDTQYF.